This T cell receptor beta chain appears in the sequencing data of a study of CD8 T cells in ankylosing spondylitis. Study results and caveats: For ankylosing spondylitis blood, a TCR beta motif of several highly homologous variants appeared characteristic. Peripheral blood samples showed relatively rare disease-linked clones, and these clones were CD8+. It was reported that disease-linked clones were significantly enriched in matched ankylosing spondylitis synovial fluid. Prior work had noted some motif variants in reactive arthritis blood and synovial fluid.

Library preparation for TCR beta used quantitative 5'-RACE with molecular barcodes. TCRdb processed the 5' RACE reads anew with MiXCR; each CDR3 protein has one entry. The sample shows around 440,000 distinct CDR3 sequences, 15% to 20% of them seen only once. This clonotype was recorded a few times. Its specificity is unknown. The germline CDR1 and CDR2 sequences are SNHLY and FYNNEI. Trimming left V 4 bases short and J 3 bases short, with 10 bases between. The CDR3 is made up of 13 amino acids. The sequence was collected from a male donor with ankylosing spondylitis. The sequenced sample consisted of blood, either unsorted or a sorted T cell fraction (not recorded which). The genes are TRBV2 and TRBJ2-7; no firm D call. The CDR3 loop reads CASSGEWLYEQYF. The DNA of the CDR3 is TGTGCCAGCAGTGGAGAGTGGCTCTACGAGCAGTACTTC.